The 5 T cell receptor beta chains listed next were all sequenced from one sample in a study of cytomegalovirus exposure and HLA in healthy donors. 60 Vbeta and 13 Jbeta primers were used in PCR. The table came from immunoSEQ multiplex PCR; TCRdb's copy has only in-frame clones and leaves some out. Of some 52,000 clones listed, 73% are singletons. Source material: PBMCs. The receptors come from a man aged 18 to 30 in good health and CMV-seronegative.

The chain links TRBV5-1 to TRBJ2-6, with unresolved D. CDR1 is SGHRS and CDR2 is YFSETQ in the germline V gene. V lost 6 bases and J 0 bases, leaving 10 bases between the germline ends. The CDR3 length is 15 residues. The CDR3 DNA follows: TGCGCCAGCACCTTTCTACTCTCTGGGGCCAACGTCCTGACTTTC. This codes for CASTFLLSGANVLTF.

This clone was observed a single time. This sequence joins TRBV4-1 and TRBJ1-2, with D unclear. V lost 0 bases and J 3 bases, leaving 14 bases between the germline ends. Germline V gene data show CDR1 as MGHRA and CDR2 as YSYEKL. CDR3 size: 16 residues. This CDR3 is CASSQDKRGKYYGYTF. The CDR3 region has the DNA TGCGCCAGCAGCCAAGATAAGCGGGGAAAGTACTATGGCTACACCTTC.

The chain combines TRBV4-3 with TRBJ2-4; D unresolved. V lost 0 bases and J lost 3, with 9 bases in between. CDR3 length: 15 amino acids. Germline-derived CDR1 and CDR2 are LGHNA and YSLEER. For the CDR3, the DNA is TGCGCCAGCAGCCAAGAGGAGAGAGTCAAAAACATTCAGTACTTC. Protein: CASSQEERVKNIQYF.

This chain links TRBV11-2 with TRBJ1-1; TRBD1 agrees at 7 bases. V shed 5 bases, J shed 0 bases, and the junction held 6 bases outside the gene matches. This CDR3 is built from 15 residues. Germline V lookup: CDR1 SGHAT, CDR2 FQNNGV. In nucleotides, the CDR3 is TGTGCCAGCAGCCGTTCGGGACAGATGAACACTGAAGCTTTCTTT. This translates into CASSRSGQMNTEAFF.

This clone was observed once. The gene calls are TRBV5-1 and TRBJ1-1; 9 bases line up with TRBD1. V lost 3 bases, J lost 5 bases, and 5 bases stayed unmatched. Germline V lookup: CDR1 SGHRS, CDR2 YFSETQ. CDR3 length: 14 amino acids. The CDR3 loop is CASSSGTGNTEAFF. The DNA of the CDR3 is TGCGCCAGCAGCTCAGGGACAGGGAATACTGAAGCTTTCTTT.